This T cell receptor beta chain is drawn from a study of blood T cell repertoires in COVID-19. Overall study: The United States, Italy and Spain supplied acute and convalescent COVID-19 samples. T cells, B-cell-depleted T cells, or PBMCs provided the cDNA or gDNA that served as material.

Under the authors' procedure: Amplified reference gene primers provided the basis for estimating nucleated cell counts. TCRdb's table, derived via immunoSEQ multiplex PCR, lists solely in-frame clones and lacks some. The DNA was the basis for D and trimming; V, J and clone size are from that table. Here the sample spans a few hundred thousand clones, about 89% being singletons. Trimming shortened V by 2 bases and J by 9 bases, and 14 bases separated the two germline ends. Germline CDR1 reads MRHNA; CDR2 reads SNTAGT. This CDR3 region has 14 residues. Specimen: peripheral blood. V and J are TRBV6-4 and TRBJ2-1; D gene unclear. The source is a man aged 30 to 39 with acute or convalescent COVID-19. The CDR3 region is CASSDRHPSGEQFF. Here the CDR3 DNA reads TGTGCCAGCAGTGACCGCCACCCTTCAGGTGAGCAGTTCTTC.